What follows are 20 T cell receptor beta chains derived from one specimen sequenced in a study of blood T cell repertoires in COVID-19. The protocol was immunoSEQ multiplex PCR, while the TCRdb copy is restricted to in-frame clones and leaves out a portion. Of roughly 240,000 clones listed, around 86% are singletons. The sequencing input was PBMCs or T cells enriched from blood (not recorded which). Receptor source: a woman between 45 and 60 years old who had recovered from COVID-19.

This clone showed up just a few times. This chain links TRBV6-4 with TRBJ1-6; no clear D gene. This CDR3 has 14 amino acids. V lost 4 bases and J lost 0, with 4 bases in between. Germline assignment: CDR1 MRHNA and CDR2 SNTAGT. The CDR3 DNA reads TGTGCCAGCAGTGCGAGCTCCTATAATTCACCCCTCCACTTT. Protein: CASSASSYNSPLHF.

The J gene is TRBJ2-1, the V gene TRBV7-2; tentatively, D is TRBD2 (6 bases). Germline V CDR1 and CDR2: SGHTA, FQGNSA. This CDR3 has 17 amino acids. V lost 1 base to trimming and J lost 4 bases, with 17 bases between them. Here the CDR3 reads CASSLVAQGLRYNEQFF. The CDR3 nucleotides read TGTGCCAGCAGCTTAGTTGCCCAGGGACTGAGATACAATGAGCAGTTCTTC.

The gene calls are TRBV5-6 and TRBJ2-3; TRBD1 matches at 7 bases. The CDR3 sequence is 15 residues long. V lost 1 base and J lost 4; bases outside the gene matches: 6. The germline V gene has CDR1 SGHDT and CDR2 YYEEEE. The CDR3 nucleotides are TGTGCCAGCAGCTTGCAGGGACAGTTCGCAGATACGCAGTATTTT. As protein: CASSLQGQFADTQYF.

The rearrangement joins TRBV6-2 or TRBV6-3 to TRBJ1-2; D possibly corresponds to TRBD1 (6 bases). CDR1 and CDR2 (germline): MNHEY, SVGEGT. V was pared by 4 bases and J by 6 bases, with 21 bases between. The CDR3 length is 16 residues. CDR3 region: CASSWRGGLDLDGYTF. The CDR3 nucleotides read TGTGCCAGCAGTTGGCGGGGGGGGCTCGACTTGGATGGCTACACCTTC.

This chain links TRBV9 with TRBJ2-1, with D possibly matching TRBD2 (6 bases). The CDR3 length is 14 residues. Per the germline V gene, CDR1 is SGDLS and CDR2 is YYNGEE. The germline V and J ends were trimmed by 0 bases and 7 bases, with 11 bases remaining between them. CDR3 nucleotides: TGTGCCAGCAGCGTAGGGGACTTCTCTAATGAGCAGTTCTTC. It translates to CASSVGDFSNEQFF.

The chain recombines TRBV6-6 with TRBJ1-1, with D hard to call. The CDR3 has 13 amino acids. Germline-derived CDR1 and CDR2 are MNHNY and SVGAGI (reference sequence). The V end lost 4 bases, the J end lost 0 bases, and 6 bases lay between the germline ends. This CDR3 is CASSSQLNTEAFF. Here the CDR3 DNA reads TGTGCCAGCAGTTCTCAGTTGAACACTGAAGCTTTCTTT.

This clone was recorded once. The CDR3 coding sequence is TGTGCCAGTACTGTAGCGGGATACCGCACAGATACGCAGTATTTT. It codes for CASTVAGYRTDTQYF. The V and J genes are TRBV19 and TRBJ2-3; 8 bases agree with TRBD2. The length of the CDR3 is 15 residues. J was trimmed by 1 base and V by 7 bases; bases with no gene match: 7. Germline CDR1 LNHDA, CDR2 SQIVND (reference sequence).

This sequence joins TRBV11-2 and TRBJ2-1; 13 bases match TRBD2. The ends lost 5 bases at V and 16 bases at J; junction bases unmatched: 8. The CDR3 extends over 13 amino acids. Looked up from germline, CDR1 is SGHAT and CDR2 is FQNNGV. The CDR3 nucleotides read TGTGCCAGCAGCGCCGGACTAGCGGGAGTCCGATTCTTC. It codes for CASSAGLAGVRFF.

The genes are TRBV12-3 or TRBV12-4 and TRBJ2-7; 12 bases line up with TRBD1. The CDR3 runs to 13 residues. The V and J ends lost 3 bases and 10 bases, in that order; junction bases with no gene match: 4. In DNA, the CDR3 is TGTGCCAGCAGTTTCGGGACAGGGGGCGCACAGTACTTC. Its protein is CASSFGTGGAQYF.

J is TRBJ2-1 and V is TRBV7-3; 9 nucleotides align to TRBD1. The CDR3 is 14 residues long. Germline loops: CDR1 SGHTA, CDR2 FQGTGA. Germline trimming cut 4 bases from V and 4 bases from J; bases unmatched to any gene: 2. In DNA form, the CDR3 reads TGTGCCAGCAGCTCAGGACAGGGGTACAATGAGCAGTTCTTC. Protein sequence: CASSSGQGYNEQFF.

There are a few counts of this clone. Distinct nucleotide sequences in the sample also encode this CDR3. The CDR3 bases are TGTGCCAGCTCACCAGAACAGACTGGAAACACCATATATTTT. Its translation is CASSPEQTGNTIYF. The rearrangement uses TRBV18 and TRBJ1-3; no reliable D call. V shed 2 bases and J shed 2 bases, with 7 bases lying between them. The CDR3 is 14 residues long. CDR1 is KGHSH, CDR2 LQKENI, per germline.

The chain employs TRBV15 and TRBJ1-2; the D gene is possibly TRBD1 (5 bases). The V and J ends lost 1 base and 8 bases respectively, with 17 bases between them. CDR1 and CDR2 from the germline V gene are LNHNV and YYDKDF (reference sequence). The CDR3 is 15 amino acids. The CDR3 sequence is CATSRVKGREEGYTF. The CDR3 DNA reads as TGTGCCACCAGCAGAGTAAAGGGACGGGAGGAGGGCTACACCTTC.

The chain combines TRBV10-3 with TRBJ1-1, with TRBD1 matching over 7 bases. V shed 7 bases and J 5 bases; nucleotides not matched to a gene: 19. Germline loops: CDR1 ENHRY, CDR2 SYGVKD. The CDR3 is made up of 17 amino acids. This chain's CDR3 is CAITPQPRQGRRTEAFF. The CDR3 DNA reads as TGTGCCATCACTCCCCAACCTAGACAGGGCAGAAGAACTGAAGCTTTCTTT.

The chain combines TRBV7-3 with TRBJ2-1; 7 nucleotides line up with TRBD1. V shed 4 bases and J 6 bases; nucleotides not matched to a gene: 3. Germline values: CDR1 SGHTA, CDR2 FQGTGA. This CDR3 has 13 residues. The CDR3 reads CASSSSGGNEQFF. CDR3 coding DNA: TGTGCCAGCAGCTCCTCAGGGGGCAATGAGCAGTTCTTC.

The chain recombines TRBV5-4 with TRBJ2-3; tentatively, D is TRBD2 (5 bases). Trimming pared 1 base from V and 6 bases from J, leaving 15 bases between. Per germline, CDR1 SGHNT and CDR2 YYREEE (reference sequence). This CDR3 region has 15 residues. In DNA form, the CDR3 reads TGTGCCAGCAGCTTGCCCGGGGTGGGGTCCGATACGCAGTATTTT. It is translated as CASSLPGVGSDTQYF.

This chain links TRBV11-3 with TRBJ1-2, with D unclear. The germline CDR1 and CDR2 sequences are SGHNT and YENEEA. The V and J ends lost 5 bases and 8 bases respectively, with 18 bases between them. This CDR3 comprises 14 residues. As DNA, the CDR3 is TGTGCCAGCAGCCTTAGTGCGGATGATGGCGGCTACACCTTC. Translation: CASSLSADDGGYTF.

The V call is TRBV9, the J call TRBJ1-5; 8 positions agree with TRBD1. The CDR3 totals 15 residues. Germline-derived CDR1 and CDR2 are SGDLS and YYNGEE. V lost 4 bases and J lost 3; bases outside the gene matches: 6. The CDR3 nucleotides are TGTGCCAGCAGCCCTCAGGGGGCACTCAATCAGCCCCAGCATTTT. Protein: CASSPQGALNQPQHF.

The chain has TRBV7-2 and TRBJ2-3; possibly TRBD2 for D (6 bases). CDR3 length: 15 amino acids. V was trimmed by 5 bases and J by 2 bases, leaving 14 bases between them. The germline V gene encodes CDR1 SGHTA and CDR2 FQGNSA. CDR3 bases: TGTGCCAGCAGCCACCCGGGACTTTACACAGATACGCAGTATTTT. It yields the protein CASSHPGLYTDTQYF.

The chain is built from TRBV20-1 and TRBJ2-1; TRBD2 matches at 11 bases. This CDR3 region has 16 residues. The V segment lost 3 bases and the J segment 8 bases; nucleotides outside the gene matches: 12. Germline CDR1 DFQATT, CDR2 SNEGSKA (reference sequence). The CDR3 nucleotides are TGCAGTGCTAGTCAAATAACTAGCGGGAGATTCGATGAGCAGTTCTTC. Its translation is CSASQITSGRFDEQFF.

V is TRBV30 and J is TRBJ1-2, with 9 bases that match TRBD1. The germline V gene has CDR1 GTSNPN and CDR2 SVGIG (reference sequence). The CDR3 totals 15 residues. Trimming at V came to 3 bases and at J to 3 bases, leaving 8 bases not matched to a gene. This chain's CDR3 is CAWRDPGQGHYGYTF. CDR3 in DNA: TGTGCCTGGAGGGATCCGGGACAGGGACACTATGGCTACACCTTC.